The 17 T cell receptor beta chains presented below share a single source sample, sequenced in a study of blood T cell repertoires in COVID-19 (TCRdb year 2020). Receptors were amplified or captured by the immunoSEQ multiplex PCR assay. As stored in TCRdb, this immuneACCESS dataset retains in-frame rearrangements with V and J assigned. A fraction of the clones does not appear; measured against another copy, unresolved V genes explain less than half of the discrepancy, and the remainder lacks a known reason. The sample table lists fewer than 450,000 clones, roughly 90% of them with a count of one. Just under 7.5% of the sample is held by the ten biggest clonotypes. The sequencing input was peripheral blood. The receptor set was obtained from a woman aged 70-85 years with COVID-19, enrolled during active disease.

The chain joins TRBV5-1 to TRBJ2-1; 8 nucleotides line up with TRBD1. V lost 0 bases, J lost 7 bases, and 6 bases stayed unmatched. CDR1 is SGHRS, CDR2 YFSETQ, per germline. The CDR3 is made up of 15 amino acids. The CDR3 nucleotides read TGCGCCAGCAGCTTGGGACAGGGGAGATTGAATGAGCAGTTCTTC. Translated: CASSLGQGRLNEQFF.

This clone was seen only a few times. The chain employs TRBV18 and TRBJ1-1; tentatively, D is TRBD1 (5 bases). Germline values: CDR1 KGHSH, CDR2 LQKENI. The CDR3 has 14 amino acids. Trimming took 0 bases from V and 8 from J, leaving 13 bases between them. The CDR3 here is CASSPPGLRREAFF. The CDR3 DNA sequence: TGTGCCAGCTCACCACCGGGACTCAGGAGAGAAGCTTTCTTT.

CDR3 in DNA: TGCGCCAGCAGCCTCCAAAAACTAGCGGGGGACTCCTACGAGCAGTACTTC. Protein product: CASSLQKLAGDSYEQYF. The V and J genes are TRBV5-1 and TRBJ2-7; TRBD2 aligns across 11 bases. The CDR3 consists of 17 residues. Germline CDR1 is SGHRS and CDR2 is YFSETQ. The V gene end was trimmed by 4 bases and the J gene end by 0 bases; junction bases not matched to a gene: 9.

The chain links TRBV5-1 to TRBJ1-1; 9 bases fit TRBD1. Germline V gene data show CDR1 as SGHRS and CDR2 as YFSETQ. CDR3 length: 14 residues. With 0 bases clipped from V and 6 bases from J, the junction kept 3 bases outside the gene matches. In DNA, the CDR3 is TGCGCCAGCAGCTTGGCACAGGGGGCCTCTGAAGCTTTCTTT. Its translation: CASSLAQGASEAFF.

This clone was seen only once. DNA for the CDR3: TGTGCCAGCAGCGTGGAGGGGAGACAGGGGGGCAATGAGCAGTTCTTC. Its translation: CASSVEGRQGGNEQFF. V usage is TRBV9 and J usage is TRBJ2-1; 9 nucleotides match TRBD1. The junction had 9 bases not matched to a gene; V was cut back by 2 bases and J by 6 bases. Per germline, CDR1 SGDLS and CDR2 YYNGEE. This CDR3 region has 16 residues.

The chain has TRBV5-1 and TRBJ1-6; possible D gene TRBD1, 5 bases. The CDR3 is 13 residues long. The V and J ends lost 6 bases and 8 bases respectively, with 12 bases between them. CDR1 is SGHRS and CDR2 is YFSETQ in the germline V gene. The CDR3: CASTLGGDSPLHF. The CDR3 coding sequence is TGCGCCAGCACCCTGGGAGGGGATTCACCCCTCCACTTT.

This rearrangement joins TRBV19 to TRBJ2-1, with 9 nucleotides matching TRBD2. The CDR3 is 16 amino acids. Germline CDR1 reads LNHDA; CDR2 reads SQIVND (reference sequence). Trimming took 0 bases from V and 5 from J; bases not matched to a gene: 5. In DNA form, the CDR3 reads TGTGCCAGTAGTATAGAGGTACTAGCGGGTAACAATGAGCAGTTCTTC. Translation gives CASSIEVLAGNNEQFF.

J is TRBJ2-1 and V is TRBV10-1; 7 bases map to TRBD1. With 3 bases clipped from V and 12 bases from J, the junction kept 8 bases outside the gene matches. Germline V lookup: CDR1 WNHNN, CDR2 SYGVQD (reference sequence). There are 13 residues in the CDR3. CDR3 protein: CASSDRDSFSQFF. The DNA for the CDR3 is TGCGCCAGCAGTGACCGGGACAGTTTTTCGCAGTTCTTC.

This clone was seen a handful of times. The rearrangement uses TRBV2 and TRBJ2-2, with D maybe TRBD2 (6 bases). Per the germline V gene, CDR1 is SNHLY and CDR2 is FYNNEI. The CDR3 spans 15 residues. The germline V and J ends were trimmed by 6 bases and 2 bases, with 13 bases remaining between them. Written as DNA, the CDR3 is TGTGCCAGCAGCCTTAGCGGATCTAACACCGGGGAGCTGTTTTTT. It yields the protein CASSLSGSNTGELFF.

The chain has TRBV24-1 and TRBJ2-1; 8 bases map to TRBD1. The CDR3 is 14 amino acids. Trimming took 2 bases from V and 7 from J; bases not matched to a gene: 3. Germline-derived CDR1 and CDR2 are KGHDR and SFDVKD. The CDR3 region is CATSDSQGANEQFF. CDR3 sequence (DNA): TGTGCCACCAGTGATTCTCAGGGGGCGAATGAGCAGTTCTTC.

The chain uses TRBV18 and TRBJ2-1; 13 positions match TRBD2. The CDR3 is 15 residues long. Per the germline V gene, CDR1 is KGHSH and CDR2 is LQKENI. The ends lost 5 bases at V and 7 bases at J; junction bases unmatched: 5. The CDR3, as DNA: TGTGCCAGCTCAGTCGCGACTAGCGGGGGGAATGAGCAGTTCTTC. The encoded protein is CASSVATSGGNEQFF.

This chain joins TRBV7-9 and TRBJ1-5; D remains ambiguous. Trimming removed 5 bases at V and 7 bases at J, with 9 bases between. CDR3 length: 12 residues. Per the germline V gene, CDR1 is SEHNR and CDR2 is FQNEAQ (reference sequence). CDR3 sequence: CASSQRGQPQHF. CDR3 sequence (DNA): TGTGCCAGCAGCCAGCGAGGCCAGCCCCAGCATTTT.

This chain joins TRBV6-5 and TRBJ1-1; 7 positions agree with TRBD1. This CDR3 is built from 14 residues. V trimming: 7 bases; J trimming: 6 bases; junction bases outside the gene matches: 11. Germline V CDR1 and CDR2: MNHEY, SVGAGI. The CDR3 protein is CASNIQGGGAEAFF. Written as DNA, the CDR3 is TGTGCCAGCAATATTCAGGGGGGAGGCGCTGAAGCTTTCTTT.

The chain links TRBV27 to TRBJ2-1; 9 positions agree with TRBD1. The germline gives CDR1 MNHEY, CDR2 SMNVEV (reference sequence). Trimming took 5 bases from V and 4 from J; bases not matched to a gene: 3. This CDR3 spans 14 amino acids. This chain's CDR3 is CASSPGTGYNEQFF. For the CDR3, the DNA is TGTGCCAGCAGTCCCGGGACAGGGTACAATGAGCAGTTCTTC.

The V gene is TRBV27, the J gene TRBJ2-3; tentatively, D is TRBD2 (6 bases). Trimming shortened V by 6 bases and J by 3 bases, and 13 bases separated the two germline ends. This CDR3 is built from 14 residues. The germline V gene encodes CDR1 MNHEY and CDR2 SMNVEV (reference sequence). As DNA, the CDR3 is TGTGCCAGCAGCTACGGGGGAACGACAGATACGCAGTATTTT. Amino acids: CASSYGGTTDTQYF.

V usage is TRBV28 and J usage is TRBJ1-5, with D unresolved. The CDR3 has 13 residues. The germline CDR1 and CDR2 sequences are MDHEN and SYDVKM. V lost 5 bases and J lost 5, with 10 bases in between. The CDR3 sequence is CASSTAGDQPQHF. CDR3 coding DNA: TGTGCCAGCAGTACAGCGGGAGATCAGCCCCAGCATTTT.

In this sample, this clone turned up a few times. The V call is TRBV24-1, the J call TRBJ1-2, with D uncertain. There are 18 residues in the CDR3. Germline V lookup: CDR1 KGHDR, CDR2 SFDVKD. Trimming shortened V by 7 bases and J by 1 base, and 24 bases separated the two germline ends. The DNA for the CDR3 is TGTGCCACCAGATCCAGATGGGCTGATGAGCTTAATAACTATGGCTACACCTTC. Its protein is CATRSRWADELNNYGYTF.